This note documents a single T cell receptor (beta chain) sequence. Its specificity is not known. Looked up from germline, CDR1 is MDHEN and CDR2 is SYDVKM. The CDR3 covers 13 residues. V was shortened by 5 bases and J by 5 bases, with 13 bases between the two germline ends. These data belong to a study of cytomegalovirus exposure and HLA in healthy donors. Study context: In terms of ancestry, the Caucasian-associated cluster contained 80% to 90% of the approximately 400 genotyped donors. Overall study results and limits: For most TCR sequences rarity was the rule, although some public TCRs occurred in many donors. Per a later analysis, HLA-associated TCR beta chains showed more clonal expansion than other, equally common TCR beta chains.

The primer mix had 60 Vbeta and 13 Jbeta primers. Sequenced by immunoSEQ multiplex PCR; TCRdb stores in-frame clones only, minus some. The sample shows some 200,000 clones, approximately 80% of them seen only once. This sequence originates from a man aged 40-50 years in good health and CMV-seronegative. The V gene is TRBV28, the J gene TRBJ2-7; possible D gene TRBD2, 5 bases. The sample taken for sequencing was PBMCs. CDR3 in amino acids: CASSPRGSHEQYF. The CDR3 DNA is TGTGCCAGCAGTCCTCGGGGAAGCCACGAGCAGTACTTC.